Shown below are 24 T cell receptor beta chains from a single sample sequenced in a study of response to subunit inactivated influenza vaccine. TCRdb itself ran the RT-PCR reads through MiXCR, one entry per CDR3 protein. The repertoire has about 520,000 distinct CDR3 sequences, roughly 7.9% of them found once; the top ten carry about an eighth. Sequencing used PBMCs from blood, obtained 23 months after vaccination. These receptor sequences come from a man between 45 and 75 years old who received an inactivated influenza vaccine.

This clonotype was seen a handful of times. The gene calls are TRBV5-1 and TRBJ2-7; 12 nucleotides align to TRBD2. Germline V gene lookup returns CDR1 SGHRS and CDR2 YFSETQ. Trimming took 3 bases from V and 7 from J; bases not matched to a gene: 11. The CDR3 is made up of 16 amino acids. The CDR3 here is CASSSRLAGAAQEQYF. The CDR3 region has the DNA TGCGCCAGCAGCTCGAGACTAGCGGGGGCTGCCCAGGAGCAGTACTTC.

This clonotype was counted at least ten times. The V call is TRBV12-3 or TRBV12-4, the J call TRBJ2-2; 8 positions match TRBD2. The CDR3 covers 15 residues. V lost 5 bases, J lost 6 bases, and 8 bases stayed unmatched. The CDR3 coding sequence is TGTGCCAGCAGTAAGCTAGCGGGCTATTCCGGGGAGCTGTTTTTT. Protein: CASSKLAGYSGELFF.

This clonotype was recorded at least ten times. The V call is TRBV10-3, the J call TRBJ2-7; perhaps TRBD2 as D (5 bases). V lost 0 bases and J lost 5, with 8 bases in between. The germline gives CDR1 ENHRY, CDR2 SYGVKD. This CDR3 is 13 amino acids long. Here the CDR3 DNA reads TGTGCCATCAGTGAGTCGCCGGGGAACGAGCAGTACTTC. It codes for CAISESPGNEQYF.

This CDR3 reads CASSRRHEQFF. The DNA for the CDR3 is TGTGCCAGCAGCCGGCGCCATGAGCAGTTCTTC. This chain links TRBV6-5 with TRBJ2-1; D gene uncertain. V lost 6 bases, J lost 8 bases, and 8 bases lay in between. Germline lookup yields CDR1 MNHEY and CDR2 SVGAGI. The CDR3 has 11 amino acids.

This clonotype has a handful of counts. This chain joins TRBV6-1 and TRBJ2-7; TRBD2 matches 10 bases. The ends lost 6 bases at V and 3 bases at J; junction bases unmatched: 17. From germline, CDR1 is MNHNS and CDR2 SASEGT. The CDR3 extends over 18 amino acids. CDR3 in amino acids: CASRASGRAGLAVYEQYF. CDR3 DNA: TGTGCCAGCAGAGCAAGCGGGAGGGCTGGGCTGGCCGTCTACGAGCAGTACTTC.

This clonotype was counted only a few times. The genes are TRBV11-2 and TRBJ1-1, with D hard to call. The CDR3 loop spans 13 amino acids. V lost 5 bases, J lost 7 bases, and 14 bases lay in between. Per the germline V gene, CDR1 is SGHAT and CDR2 is FQNNGV. The CDR3 DNA sequence: TGTGCCAGCAGCCTCATAGACTCGGGTGAAGCTTTCTTT. As protein: CASSLIDSGEAFF. Using reference TRBV11-2 and TRBJ1-1 for the parts outside the CDR3, the full variable domain is EAGVAQSPRYKIIEKRQSVAFWCNPISGHATLYWYQQILGQGPKLLIQFQNNGVVDDSQLPKDRFSAERLKGVDSTLKIQPAKLEDSAVYLCASSLIDSGEAFFGQGTRLTVV.

In its sample, this clonotype was seen many times. The chain has TRBV10-3 and TRBJ2-5; D is unresolved. V was trimmed by 0 bases and J by 2 bases, leaving 13 bases between them. Germline lookup yields CDR1 ENHRY and CDR2 SYGVKD. There are 16 residues in the CDR3. The CDR3 reads CAISESDWGIQETQYF. The CDR3 nucleotides read TGTGCCATCAGTGAGTCGGATTGGGGAATTCAAGAGACCCAGTACTTC.

This clonotype was found a few times. The chain has TRBV15 and TRBJ1-5; 7 bases agree with TRBD1. The CDR3 has 15 residues. The ends lost 0 bases at V and 5 bases at J; junction bases unmatched: 4. CDR1 LNHNV and CDR2 YYDKDF come from the germline V gene (reference sequence). CDR3 region: CATSRDRGGYQPQHF. Here the CDR3 DNA reads TGTGCCACCAGCAGAGATCGAGGGGGCTATCAGCCCCAGCATTTT. Filled out from reference TRBV15 and TRBJ1-5, the complete variable domain reads DAMVIQNPRYQVTQFGKPVTLSCSQTLNHNVMYWYQQKSSQAPKLLFHYYDKDFNNEADTPDNFQSRRPNTSFCFLDIRSPGLGDTAMYLCATSRDRGGYQPQHFGDGTRLSIL.

This chain's CDR3 is CASTVYPGLADPGELFF. CDR3 DNA sequence: TGTGCCAGCACCGTCTATCCGGGACTAGCAGACCCCGGGGAGCTGTTTTTT. This chain joins TRBV7-2 and TRBJ2-2; 9 nucleotides match TRBD2. Trimming at V came to 7 bases and at J to 6 bases, leaving 15 bases not matched to a gene. Germline V gives CDR1 SGHTA, CDR2 FQGNSA. This CDR3 has 17 residues. The variable domain in full, with the rest retrieved from reference TRBV7-2 and TRBJ2-2, is GAGVSQSPSNKVTEKGKDVELRCDPISGHTALYWYRQSLGQGLEFLIYFQGNSAPDKSGLPSDRFSAERTGGSVSTLTIQRTQQEDSAVYLCASTVYPGLADPGELFFGEGSRLTVL.

This chain links TRBV5-6 with TRBJ2-1, with 9 bases that match TRBD2. The CDR3 covers 15 residues. V lost 2 bases to trimming and J lost 9 bases; unmatched junction nucleotides: 9. Germline CDR1 is SGHDT and CDR2 is YYEEEE. The CDR3 reads CASSFLSGGRSEQFF. The CDR3 DNA is TGTGCCAGCAGCTTCTTAAGCGGGGGGAGGAGTGAGCAGTTCTTC.

This clonotype was observed at least ten times. This chain links TRBV12-3 or TRBV12-4 with TRBJ2-1, with 9 bases lining up with TRBD2. V was pared by 10 bases and J by 8 bases, with 15 bases of the junction left unmatched. The CDR3 extends over 15 amino acids. In DNA, the CDR3 is TGTGCCACCAAGGAATCGGGACTAGCCGGGTATGAGCAGTTCTTC. Translated: CATKESGLAGYEQFF.

The table lists this clonotype with many counts. The chain links TRBV27 to TRBJ1-2; D is unresolved. The germline gives CDR1 MNHEY, CDR2 SMNVEV (reference sequence). Trimming left V 5 bases short and J 7 bases short, with 11 bases between. This CDR3 region has 12 residues. The CDR3 region is CASSANRGGYTF. CDR3 sequence (DNA): TGTGCCAGCAGTGCCAACAGAGGTGGCTACACCTTC.

The chain uses TRBV10-3 and TRBJ2-4, with 7 nucleotides matching TRBD1. The trim removed 2 bases at V and 3 bases at J, leaving 7 bases unmatched. The CDR3 consists of 16 residues. Germline V gene lookup returns CDR1 ENHRY and CDR2 SYGVKD. The CDR3 here is CAISEGQVLLKNIQYF. The CDR3 DNA sequence: TGTGCCATCAGTGAGGGACAGGTACTTCTCAAAAACATTCAGTACTTC.

This clonotype was detected only a few times. The V gene is TRBV9, the J gene TRBJ1-4; 8 bases map to TRBD1. The junction had 1 base not matched to a gene; V was cut back by 0 bases and J by 3 bases. The CDR3 runs to 15 residues. Germline CDR1 and CDR2: SGDLS and YYNGEE. The CDR3 nucleotides read TGTGCCAGCAGCGTAGCAGGGGGCTCTAATGAAAAACTGTTTTTT. It is translated as CASSVAGGSNEKLFF. Full variable domain (outside the CDR3, taken from reference TRBV9 and TRBJ1-4): DSGVTQTPKHLITATGQRVTLRCSPRSGDLSVYWYQQSLDQGLQFLIQYYNGEERAKGNILERFSAQQFPDLHSELNLSSLELGDSALYFCASSVAGGSNEKLFFGSGTQLSVL.

There are a few counts of this clonotype. The V call is TRBV7-2, the J call TRBJ2-3; 7 bases line up with TRBD1. The V gene end was trimmed by 3 bases and the J gene end by 8 bases; junction bases not matched to a gene: 11. In germline, CDR1 is SGHTA, CDR2 FQGNSA. The CDR3 has 15 residues. The CDR3 DNA follows: TGTGCCAGCAGCTTGGGGACAGTGGGGTCGGGTACGCAGTATTTT. Translating it yields CASSLGTVGSGTQYF.

At least ten counts were recorded for this clonotype. The chain links TRBV4-2 to TRBJ1-1; 7 bases match TRBD1. CDR1 and CDR2 (germline): LGHNA, YNFKEQ. CDR3 size: 19 residues. V was pared by 0 bases and J by 2 bases, with 15 bases of the junction left unmatched. In DNA form, the CDR3 reads TGTGCCAGCAGCCAAGAGAGGACAGACAGGGTTCAGATAAACACTGAAGCTTTCTTT. Its translation is CASSQERTDRVQINTEAFF.

This clonotype was seen more than once but under ten times. V usage is TRBV19 and J usage is TRBJ2-5; D could derive from TRBD1 or TRBD2 (6 bases each). V lost 6 bases, J lost 5 bases, and 19 bases lay in between. Per germline, CDR1 LNHDA and CDR2 SQIVND (reference sequence). CDR3 length equals 15 residues. CDR3 residues: CASSPPRGAGETQYF. The CDR3 DNA reads as TGTGCCAGTAGCCCCCCGAGGGGGGCGGGGGAGACCCAGTACTTC.

This clonotype was seen a handful of times. This rearrangement joins TRBV27 to TRBJ2-7; D tentatively reads TRBD1 or TRBD2 (5 bases each). This CDR3 spans 13 amino acids. Germline V gives CDR1 MNHEY, CDR2 SMNVEV (reference sequence). V dropped 8 bases and J dropped 4 bases, with 15 bases sitting between them. The CDR3 here is CASVGTGSYEQYF. The CDR3 DNA sequence: TGTGCCAGCGTGGGGACGGGGTCGTACGAGCAGTACTTC.

This clonotype was observed a few times. The genes are TRBV6-2 or TRBV6-3 and TRBJ2-1; D not resolved. Per germline, CDR1 MNHEY and CDR2 SVGEGT. V was trimmed by 0 bases and J by 7 bases, leaving 16 bases between them. The CDR3 is 16 amino acids. The CDR3 DNA reads TGTGCCAGCAGTTACTCGAAGCTTCTCGCCGGAAATGAGCAGTTCTTC. Amino acid sequence: CASSYSKLLAGNEQFF.

This clonotype showed up many times. The chain carries TRBV5-1 and TRBJ2-1; TRBD2 agrees at 7 bases. The length of the CDR3 is 15 residues. Germline-derived CDR1 and CDR2 are SGHRS and YFSETQ. With 1 base clipped from V and 6 bases from J, the junction kept 7 bases outside the gene matches. The CDR3, as DNA: TGCGCCAGCAGCTTGTCCCCTAGCGGACTCAATGAGCAGTTCTTC. Its protein product is CASSLSPSGLNEQFF.

The chain has TRBV5-1 and TRBJ2-2; TRBD2 agrees at 10 bases. The length of the CDR3 is 17 residues. Germline-derived CDR1 and CDR2 are SGHRS and YFSETQ. V gave up 0 bases and J gave up 1 base; unmatched junction bases: 3. The CDR3 loop reads CASSLASSGGNTGELFF. DNA of the CDR3: TGCGCCAGCAGCTTGGCATCTAGCGGGGGGAACACCGGGGAGCTGTTTTTT.

This clonotype was observed many times. V and J are TRBV25-1 and TRBJ2-7; no reliable D call. The CDR3 has 11 amino acids. Germline CDR1 reads MGHDK; CDR2 reads SYGVNS. The V end was cut by 7 bases, the J end by 7 bases, with 11 bases between. DNA of the CDR3: TGTGCCAGCACCTTTAATCGGGAGCAGTACTTC. Translated: CASTFNREQYF.

In this sample, this clonotype turned up a few times. This chain links TRBV6-1 with TRBJ1-2, with TRBD1 as a possible D gene (5 bases). V was clipped by 6 bases and J by 4 bases, with 15 bases between them. Germline V gives CDR1 MNHNS, CDR2 SASEGT. The CDR3 is 14 residues long. The CDR3 DNA reads TGTGCCAGCAGGCCCACAGGTTTCGGCTATGGCTACACCTTC. It translates to CASRPTGFGYGYTF.

In DNA, the CDR3 is TGCAGTGCTGGGGGACTAGCGGGGCAAGAGACCCAGTACTTC. Its translation: CSAGGLAGQETQYF. The chain recombines TRBV20-1 with TRBJ2-5, with TRBD2 matching 13 bases. The CDR3 totals 14 residues. Germline values: CDR1 DFQATT, CDR2 SNEGSKA (reference sequence). The trim removed 5 bases at V and 2 bases at J, leaving 2 bases unmatched.